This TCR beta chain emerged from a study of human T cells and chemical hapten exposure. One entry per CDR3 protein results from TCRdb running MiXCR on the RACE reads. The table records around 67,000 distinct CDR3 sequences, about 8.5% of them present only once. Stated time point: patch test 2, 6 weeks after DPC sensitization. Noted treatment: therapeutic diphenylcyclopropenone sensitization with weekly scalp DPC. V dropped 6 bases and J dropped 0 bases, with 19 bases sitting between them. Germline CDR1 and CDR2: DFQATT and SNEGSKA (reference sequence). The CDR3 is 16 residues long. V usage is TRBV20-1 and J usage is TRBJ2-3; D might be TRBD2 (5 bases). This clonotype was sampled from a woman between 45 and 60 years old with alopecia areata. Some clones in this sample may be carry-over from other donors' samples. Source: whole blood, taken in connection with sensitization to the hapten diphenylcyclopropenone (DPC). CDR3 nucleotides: TGCAGTGCGCCCACTAGGACCCTTGACAGCACAGATACGCAGTATTTT. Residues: CSAPTRTLDSTDTQYF.